What follows are 8 T cell receptor beta chains derived from one specimen sequenced in a study of CD8+ T cells in alopecia areata (dated by TCRdb to 2016 to 2018). The sample's treatment or condition label, decoded: oral pan-JAK inhibitor, 5-10 mg twice daily. Libraries were built with the immunoSEQ multiplex PCR assay. RNA was extracted from all samples and reverse transcribed into cDNA as template for TCR sequencing. TCRdb re-hosts the immuneACCESS table, in-frame sequences only. Its copies lack some clones; in the studies checked, an unresolved V gene accounts for under half of them, and the cause for the rest is not known. The sample table lists fewer than 250,000 clones, 40% to 45% of them with a count of one. The ten largest clonotypes hold 2% to 3% of the sample. This material consisted of CD4+ T cells sorted from blood, taken at roughly week 36, from a patient treated with tofacitinib. Every receptor here comes from a human donor with alopecia areata.

The V gene is TRBV29-1, the J gene TRBJ2-1; 7 nucleotides agree with TRBD2. The CDR3 totals 16 residues. The V gene's germline CDR1 is SQVTM and CDR2 ANQGSEA. V dropped 6 bases and J dropped 1; count of bases not matched to a gene: 12. The CDR3 reads CSVSIVGGSSYNEQFF. The CDR3, as DNA: TGCAGCGTCTCCATAGTAGGCGGGAGTTCCTACAATGAGCAGTTCTTC.

The chain joins TRBV29-1 to TRBJ1-2, with 7 bases identical to TRBD1. The length of the CDR3 is 13 residues. V lost 7 bases and J lost 5; bases outside the gene matches: 10. CDR1 and CDR2 (germline): SQVTM, ANQGSEA. CDR3 nucleotide sequence: TGCAGCGCCGATCTCGGGACAGTTTATGGCTACACCTTC. Translation: CSADLGTVYGYTF.

This rearrangement joins TRBV29-1 to TRBJ2-1; 9 bases are a match to TRBD2. V trimming: 6 bases; J trimming: 12 bases; junction bases outside the gene matches: 6. The CDR3 is 11 residues long. Germline V CDR1 and CDR2: SQVTM, ANQGSEA. In nucleotides, the CDR3 is TGCAGCGTCCGTAGCGGGAGTGGGCAGTTCTTC. It is translated as CSVRSGSGQFF.

Only a few counts were recorded for this clone. This chain connects TRBV7-8 to TRBJ2-7, with 10 positions matching TRBD2. The J segment lost 7 bases and the V segment lost 5 bases, leaving 8 bases of the junction unmatched. This CDR3 spans 14 amino acids. CDR1 is SGHVS and CDR2 is FQNEAQ in the germline V gene. This chain's CDR3 is CASSISSGSKEQYF. CDR3 in DNA: TGTGCCAGCAGCATATCTAGCGGGAGTAAGGAGCAGTACTTC. Together with reference TRBV7-8 and TRBJ2-7, the CDR3 gives the full variable domain: GAGVSQSPRYKVAKRGQDVALRCDPISGHVSLFWYQQALGQGPEFLTYFQNEAQLDKSGLPSDRFFAERPEGSVSTLKIQRTQQEDSAVYLCASSISSGSKEQYFGPGTRLTVT.

A single count supports this clone. The chain uses TRBV15 and TRBJ2-1, with D perhaps assigned TRBD1 or TRBD2 (5 bases each). Germline CDR1 reads LNHNV; CDR2 reads YYDKDF (reference sequence). The CDR3 has 14 amino acids. Trimming removed 0 bases from V and 9 bases from J, with 12 bases in between. The CDR3 DNA is TGTGCCACCAGCAGAGAAGGTTGGGGGTCTGAGCAGTTCTTC. Residues: CATSREGWGSEQFF.

The DNA for the CDR3 is TGTGCCAGCACCAATCGGGTGGGCGATGATGTAAACATTCAGTACTTC. Encoded protein: CASTNRVGDDVNIQYF. V gene TRBV7-9 combines with J gene TRBJ2-4; D gene uncertain. Germline V gene sequence: CDR1 SEHNR, CDR2 FQNEAQ (reference sequence). This CDR3 is built from 16 residues. The V end lost 7 bases, the J end lost 6 bases, and 22 bases lay between the germline ends.

The table lists this clone with a count of one. The rearrangement links TRBV5-1 to TRBJ1-2; 11 nucleotides align to TRBD1. Looked up from germline, CDR1 is SGHRS and CDR2 is YFSETQ. J was trimmed by 5 bases and V by 4 bases; bases with no gene match: 4. The CDR3 length is 14 residues. For the CDR3, the DNA is TGCGCCAGCAGCCCCGGGACAGGGGGGTATGGCTACACCTTC. It is translated as CASSPGTGGYGYTF. Supplemented by reference TRBV5-1 and TRBJ1-2, the full variable domain reads KAGVTQTPRYLIKTRGQQVTLSCSPISGHRSVSWYQQTPGQGLQFLFEYFSETQRNKGNFPGRFSGRQFSNSRSEMNVSTLELGDSALYLCASSPGTGGYGYTFGSGTRLTVV.

This clone was picked up a small number of times. This rearrangement joins TRBV29-1 to TRBJ2-3; D remains unclear. Trimming shortened V by 6 bases and J by 3 bases, and 10 bases separated the two germline ends. The CDR3 consists of 12 residues. CDR1 and CDR2 (germline): SQVTM, ANQGSEA. The CDR3 sequence is CSVVWSTDTQYF. The CDR3 DNA sequence: TGCAGCGTGGTCTGGTCAACAGATACGCAGTATTTT.